The rows below give T cell receptor beta chains drawn from one sample of a study of response to subunit inactivated influenza vaccine. TCRdb called the RT-PCR reads again in MiXCR, with one record for every CDR3 protein. The repertoire holds 560,000 or so distinct CDR3 sequences, with less than 10% as singletons. Sequencing was performed on PBMCs from blood, taken less than 30 months after vaccination. The receptor set was obtained from a man aged 50-75 years who received an inactivated influenza vaccine. The conserved cysteine and the conserved F or W are not part of the CDR3 here. D genes are given only for firm matches.

V,D,J,CDR3
TRBV7-8,TRBD1,TRBJ2-3,ASSLFLSGQGADTQY
TRBV3-1,TRBD2,TRBJ2-3,ASSQGLAGDLDTQY
TRBV4-1,TRBD2,TRBJ2-2,ASSQGGVTSLAGGNTGELF
TRBV7-8,-,TRBJ1-2,ASSSPRESLNYGYT
TRBV20-1,-,TRBJ2-7,SAIKDYEQY
TRBV6-2/TRBV6-3,TRBD1,TRBJ2-1,ASRDTGGLGQF
TRBV18,-,TRBJ2-2,ASSEGDQYTGELF
TRBV5-1,-,TRBJ1-5,ASSLEPATQPQH
TRBV7-2,-,TRBJ2-1,ASVFLPGPNNEQF
TRBV12-3/TRBV12-4,-,TRBJ2-7,ASSSGVIREQY
TRBV6-5,-,TRBJ2-5,ASSSLTIRPETQY
TRBV11-2,-,TRBJ2-5,ASSQVGGPVETQY
TRBV5-1,-,TRBJ2-5,ASSLGGVAEQETQY
TRBV28,TRBD2,TRBJ2-1,ASSLRENFYNEQF
TRBV5-1,TRBD1,TRBJ2-7,ASSSGTGVSYEQY
TRBV27,TRBD2,TRBJ2-1,ASSSPSGSSYNEQF
TRBV20-1,-,TRBJ2-7,SARVWRPIGYEQY
TRBV10-3,-,TRBJ2-3,ATAPSSDTQY
TRBV12-3/TRBV12-4,-,TRBJ2-2,ASSLSPGELF
TRBV5-1,-,TRBJ2-5,ASSPQGRETQY
TRBV7-9,-,TRBJ2-5,ARSLGRTDEETQY
TRBV21-1,-,TRBJ2-1,ASSIRDPGRNNEQF
TRBV10-3,TRBD1,TRBJ2-1,AISESIQGARVNNEQF
TRBV6-4,TRBD1,TRBJ2-7,AIPTGSHEQY
TRBV7-8,-,TRBJ2-2,ASSLARRAGELF
TRBV11-2,-,TRBJ2-2,ASSPQTSGELF
TRBV4-3,-,TRBJ2-6,ASSQERPFSSGANVLT
TRBV4-1,-,TRBJ1-5,ASSQRQVINQPQH
TRBV4-3,-,TRBJ2-2,ASSQAEETGELF
TRBV7-9,TRBD1,TRBJ2-2,ASSSDRGPGELF
TRBV5-4,TRBD2,TRBJ2-5,ASSLLAGAETQY
TRBV28,TRBD2,TRBJ2-1,ASRNGRVGNEQF
TRBV29-1,-,TRBJ1-2,SVGTVTYGYT
TRBV7-3,-,TRBJ2-3,ASSPRGGLTDTQY
TRBV7-9,TRBD1,TRBJ2-5,ASSSLGTVDSLTQY
TRBV12-3/TRBV12-4,-,TRBJ2-7,ASSLGGDTYEQY
TRBV12-3/TRBV12-4,TRBD1,TRBJ1-2,ASSSDRVYGYT
TRBV20-1,-,TRBJ2-3,SARDPYTDTQY
TRBV6-9,-,TRBJ2-5,ASSYSLYSPGETQY
TRBV12-3/TRBV12-4,TRBD2,TRBJ2-3,ASSSWTSGLTDTQY
TRBV29-1,-,TRBJ2-3,SVEYRNTDTQY